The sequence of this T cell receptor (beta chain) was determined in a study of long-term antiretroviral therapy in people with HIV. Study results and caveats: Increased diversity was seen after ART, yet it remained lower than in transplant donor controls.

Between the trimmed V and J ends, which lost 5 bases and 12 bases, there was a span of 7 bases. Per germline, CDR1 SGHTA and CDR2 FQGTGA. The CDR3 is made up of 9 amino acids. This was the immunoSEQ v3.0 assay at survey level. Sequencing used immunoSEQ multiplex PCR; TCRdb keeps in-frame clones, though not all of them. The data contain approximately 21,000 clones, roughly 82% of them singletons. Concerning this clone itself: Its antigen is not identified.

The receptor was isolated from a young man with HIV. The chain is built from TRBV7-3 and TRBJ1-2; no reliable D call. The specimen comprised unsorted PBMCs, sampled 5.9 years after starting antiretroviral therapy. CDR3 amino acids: CASSQENTF. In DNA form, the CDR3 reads TGTGCCAGCAGCCAAGAAAACACCTTC.